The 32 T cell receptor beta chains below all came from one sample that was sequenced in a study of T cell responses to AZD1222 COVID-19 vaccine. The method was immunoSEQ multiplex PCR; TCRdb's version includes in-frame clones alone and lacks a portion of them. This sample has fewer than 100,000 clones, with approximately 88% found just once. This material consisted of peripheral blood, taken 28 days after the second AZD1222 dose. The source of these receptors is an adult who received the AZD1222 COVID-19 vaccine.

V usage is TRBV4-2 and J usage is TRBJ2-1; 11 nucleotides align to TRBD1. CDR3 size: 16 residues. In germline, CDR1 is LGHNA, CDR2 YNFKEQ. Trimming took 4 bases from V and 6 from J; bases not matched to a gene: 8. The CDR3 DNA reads TGTGCCAGCAGCCGAGAACCGGGACAGGGGGTCAATGAGCAGTTCTTC. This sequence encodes CASSREPGQGVNEQFF.

The CDR3 DNA reads TGCGCCAGCAGGCTCAGCTCGATACCTCTGAACACTGAAGCTTTCTTT. Its translation: CASRLSSIPLNTEAFF. The chain has TRBV5-1 and TRBJ1-1; D remains ambiguous. CDR1 and CDR2 from the germline V gene are SGHRS and YFSETQ. Between the trimmed V and J ends, which lost 5 bases and 0 bases, there was a span of 17 bases. The CDR3 runs 16 residues.

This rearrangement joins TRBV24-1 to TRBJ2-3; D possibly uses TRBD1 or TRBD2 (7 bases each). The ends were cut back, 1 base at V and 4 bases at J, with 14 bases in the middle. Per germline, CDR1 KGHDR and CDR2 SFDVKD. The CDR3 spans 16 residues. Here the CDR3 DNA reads TGTGCCACCAGTGATTTAAGACAGGGAGGGCCAGATACGCAGTATTTT. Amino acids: CATSDLRQGGPDTQYF.

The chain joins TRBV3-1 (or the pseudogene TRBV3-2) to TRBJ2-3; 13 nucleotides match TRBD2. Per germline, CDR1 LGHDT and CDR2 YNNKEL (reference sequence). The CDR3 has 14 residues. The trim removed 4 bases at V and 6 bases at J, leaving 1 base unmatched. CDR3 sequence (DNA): TGTGCCAGCAGCCTACTAGCGGGAGGGGATACGCAGTATTTT. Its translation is CASSLLAGGDTQYF.

CDR3 bases: TGTGCCAGCAGCCAAGGGACTCAGAACACTGAAGCTTTCTTT. Translation: CASSQGTQNTEAFF. The V gene is TRBV14, the J gene TRBJ1-1; D not resolved. Between the trimmed V and J ends, which lost 1 base and 1 base, there was a span of 7 bases. This CDR3 is built from 14 residues. Looked up from germline, CDR1 is SGHDN and CDR2 is FVKESK.

The CDR3, as DNA: TGTGCCAGCAGCCGGGTAGCCACAGGGAGTTCAGATACGCAGTATTTT. Translated, it gives CASSRVATGSSDTQYF. The chain combines TRBV9 with TRBJ2-3; D might be TRBD1 (6 bases). This CDR3 is built from 16 residues. Per germline, CDR1 SGDLS and CDR2 YYNGEE. The V end lost 4 bases, the J end lost 4 bases, and 19 bases lay between the germline ends. Supplemented by reference TRBV9 and TRBJ2-3, the full variable domain reads DSGVTQTPKHLITATGQRVTLRCSPRSGDLSVYWYQQSLDQGLQFLIQYYNGEERAKGNILERFSAQQFPDLHSELNLSSLELGDSALYFCASSRVATGSSDTQYFGPGTRLTVL.

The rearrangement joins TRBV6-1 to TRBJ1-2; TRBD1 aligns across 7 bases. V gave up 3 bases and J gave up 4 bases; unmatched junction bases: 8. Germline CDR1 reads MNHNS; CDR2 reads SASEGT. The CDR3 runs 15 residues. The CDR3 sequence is CASSEGQHGGYGYTF. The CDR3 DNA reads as TGTGCCAGCAGTGAGGGACAGCATGGGGGCTATGGCTACACCTTC.

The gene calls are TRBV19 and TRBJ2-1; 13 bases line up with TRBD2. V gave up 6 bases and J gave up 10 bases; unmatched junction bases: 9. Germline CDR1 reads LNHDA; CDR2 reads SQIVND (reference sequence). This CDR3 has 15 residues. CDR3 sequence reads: CASSFPGLAGMEQFF. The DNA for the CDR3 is TGTGCCAGTAGCTTCCCGGGACTAGCGGGAATGGAGCAGTTCTTC. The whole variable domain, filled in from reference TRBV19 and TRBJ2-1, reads DGGITQSPKYLFRKEGQNVTLSCEQNLNHDAMYWYRQDPGQGLRLIYYSQIVNDFQKGDIAEGYSVSREKKESFPLTVTSAQKNPTAFYLCASSFPGLAGMEQFFGPGTRLTVL.

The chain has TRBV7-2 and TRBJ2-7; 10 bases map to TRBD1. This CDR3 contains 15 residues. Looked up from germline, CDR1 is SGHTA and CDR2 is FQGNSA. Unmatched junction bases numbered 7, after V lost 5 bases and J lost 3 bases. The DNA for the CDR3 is TGTGCCAGCAGCGCACCAGGACAGGGGGTCTACGAGCAGTACTTC. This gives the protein CASSAPGQGVYEQYF.

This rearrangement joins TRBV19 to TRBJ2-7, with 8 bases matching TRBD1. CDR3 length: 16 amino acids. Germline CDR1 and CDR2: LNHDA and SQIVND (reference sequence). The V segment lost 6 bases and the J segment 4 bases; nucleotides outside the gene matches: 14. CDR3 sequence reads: CASSRDRTTAIYEQYF. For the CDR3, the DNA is TGTGCCAGTAGCCGGGACAGGACAACGGCGATATACGAGCAGTACTTC.

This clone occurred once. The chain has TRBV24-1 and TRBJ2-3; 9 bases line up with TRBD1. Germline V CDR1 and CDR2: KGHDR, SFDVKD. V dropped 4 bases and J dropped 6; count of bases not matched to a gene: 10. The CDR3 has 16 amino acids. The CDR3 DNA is TGTGCCACCAGTGAATCCGGGACAGGGCCCCACGATACGCAGTATTTT. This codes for CATSESGTGPHDTQYF.

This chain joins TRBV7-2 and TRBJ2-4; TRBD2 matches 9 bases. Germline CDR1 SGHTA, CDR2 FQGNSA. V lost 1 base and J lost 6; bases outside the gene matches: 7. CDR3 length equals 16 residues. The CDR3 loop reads CASSLGREGLGNIQYF. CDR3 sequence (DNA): TGTGCCAGCAGCTTAGGGCGGGAGGGCCTGGGAAACATTCAGTACTTC.

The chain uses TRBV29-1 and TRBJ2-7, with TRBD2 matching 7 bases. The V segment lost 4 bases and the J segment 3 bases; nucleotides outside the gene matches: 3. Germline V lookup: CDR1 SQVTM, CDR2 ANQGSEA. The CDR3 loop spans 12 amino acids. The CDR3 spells CSVGQRGYEQYF. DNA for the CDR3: TGCAGCGTTGGCCAGCGGGGCTACGAGCAGTACTTC.

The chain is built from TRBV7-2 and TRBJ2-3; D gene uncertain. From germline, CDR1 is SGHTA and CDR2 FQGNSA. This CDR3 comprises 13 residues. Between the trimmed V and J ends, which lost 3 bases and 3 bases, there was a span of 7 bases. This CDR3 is CASSFFPTDTQYF. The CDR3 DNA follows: TGTGCCAGCAGCTTTTTCCCGACAGATACGCAGTATTTT.

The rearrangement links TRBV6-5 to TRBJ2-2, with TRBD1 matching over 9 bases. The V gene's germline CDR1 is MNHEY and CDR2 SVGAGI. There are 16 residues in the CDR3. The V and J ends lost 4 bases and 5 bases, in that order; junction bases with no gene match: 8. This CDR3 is CASSFSLGQGTGELFF. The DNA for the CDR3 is TGTGCCAGCAGTTTCTCCCTGGGACAGGGTACCGGGGAGCTGTTTTTT.

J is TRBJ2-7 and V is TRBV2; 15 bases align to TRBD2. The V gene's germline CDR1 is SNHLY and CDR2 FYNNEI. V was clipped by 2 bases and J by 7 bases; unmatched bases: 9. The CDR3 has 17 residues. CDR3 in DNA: TGTGCCAGCAGTGAATATGGACTAGCGGGGGGGCCGGGTGAGCAGTACTTC. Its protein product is CASSEYGLAGGPGEQYF.

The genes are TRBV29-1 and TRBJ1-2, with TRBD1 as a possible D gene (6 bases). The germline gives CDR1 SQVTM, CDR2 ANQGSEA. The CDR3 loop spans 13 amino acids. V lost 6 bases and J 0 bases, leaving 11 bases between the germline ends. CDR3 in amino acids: CSVRDTANYGYTF. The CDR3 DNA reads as TGCAGCGTCCGGGACACCGCTAACTATGGCTACACCTTC.

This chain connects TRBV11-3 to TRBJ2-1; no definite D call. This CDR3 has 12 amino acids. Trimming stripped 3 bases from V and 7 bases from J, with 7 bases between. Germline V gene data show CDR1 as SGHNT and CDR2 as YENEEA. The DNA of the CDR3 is TGTGCCAGCAGCTTGAACGGAAATGAGCAGTTCTTC. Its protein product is CASSLNGNEQFF. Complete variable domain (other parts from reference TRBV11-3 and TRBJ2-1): EAGVVQSPRYKIIEKKQPVAFWCNPISGHNTLYWYLQNLGQGPELLIRYENEEAVDDSQLPKDRFSAERLKGVDSTLKIQPAELGDSAVYLCASSLNGNEQFFGPGTRLTVL.

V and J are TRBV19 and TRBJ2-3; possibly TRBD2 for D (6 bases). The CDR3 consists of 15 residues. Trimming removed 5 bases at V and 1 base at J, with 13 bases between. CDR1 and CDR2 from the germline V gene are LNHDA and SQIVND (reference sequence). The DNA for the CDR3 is TGTGCCAGTAGTTTTGGGGGGAAAGGCACAGATACGCAGTATTTT. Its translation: CASSFGGKGTDTQYF.

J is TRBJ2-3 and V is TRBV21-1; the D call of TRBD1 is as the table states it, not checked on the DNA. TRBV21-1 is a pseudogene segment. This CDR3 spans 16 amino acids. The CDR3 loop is CASSITRDRNTDTQYF. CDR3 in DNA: TGTGCCAGCAGCATCACCCGGGACAGAAACACAGATACGCAGTATTTT.

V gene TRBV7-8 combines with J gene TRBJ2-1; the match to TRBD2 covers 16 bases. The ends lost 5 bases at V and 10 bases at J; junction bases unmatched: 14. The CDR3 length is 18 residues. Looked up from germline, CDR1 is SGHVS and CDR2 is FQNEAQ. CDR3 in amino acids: CASSTNAVGTSGREEQFF. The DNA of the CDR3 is TGTGCCAGCAGCACTAACGCCGTCGGGACTAGCGGGAGGGAGGAGCAGTTCTTC.

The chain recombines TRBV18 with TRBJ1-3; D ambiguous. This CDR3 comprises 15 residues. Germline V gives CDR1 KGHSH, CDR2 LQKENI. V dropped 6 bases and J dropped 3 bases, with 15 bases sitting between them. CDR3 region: CASSTDGVGGNTIYF. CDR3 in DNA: TGTGCCAGCTCCACCGATGGGGTCGGTGGAAACACCATATATTTT.

For the CDR3, the DNA is TGTGCCAGCAGCGTAGCGGGTGCCTCCCCCTACGAGCAGTACTTC. The encoded protein is CASSVAGASPYEQYF. The V call is TRBV9, the J call TRBJ2-7; no definite D call. The V end was cut by 0 bases, the J end by 2 bases, with 12 bases between. Looked up from germline, CDR1 is SGDLS and CDR2 is YYNGEE. This CDR3 is 15 amino acids long.

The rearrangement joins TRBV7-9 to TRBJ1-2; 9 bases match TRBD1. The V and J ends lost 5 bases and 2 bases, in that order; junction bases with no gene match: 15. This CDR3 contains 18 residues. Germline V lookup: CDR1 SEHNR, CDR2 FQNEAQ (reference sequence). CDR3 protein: CASSRMGDREVRNYGYTF. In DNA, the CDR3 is TGTGCCAGCAGCCGTATGGGGGACAGGGAGGTTCGAAACTATGGCTACACCTTC.

The CDR3 DNA reads as TGTGCCAGCAGTCCGGGGACAGGGGACAATCAGCCCCAGCATTTT. Residues: CASSPGTGDNQPQHF. The V and J genes are TRBV27 and TRBJ1-5; 10 bases align to TRBD1. V lost 5 bases and J lost 3; bases outside the gene matches: 4. Germline CDR1 and CDR2: MNHEY and SMNVEV (reference sequence). CDR3 length: 15 amino acids.

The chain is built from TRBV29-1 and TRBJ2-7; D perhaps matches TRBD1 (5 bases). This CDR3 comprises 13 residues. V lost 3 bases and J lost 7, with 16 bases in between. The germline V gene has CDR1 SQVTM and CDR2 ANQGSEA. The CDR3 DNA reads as TGCAGCGTTGACTTCCCTCTTAGGGGTGAGCAGTACTTC. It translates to CSVDFPLRGEQYF.

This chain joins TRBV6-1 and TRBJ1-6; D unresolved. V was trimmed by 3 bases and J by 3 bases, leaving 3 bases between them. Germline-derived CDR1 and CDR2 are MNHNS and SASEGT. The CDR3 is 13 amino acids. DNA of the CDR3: TGTGCCAGCAGTGACAGCTATAATTCACCCCTCCACTTT. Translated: CASSDSYNSPLHF.

CDR3 region: CASSTRQANQPQHF. The CDR3 nucleotides are TGTGCCAGCAGCACTAGACAGGCAAATCAGCCCCAGCATTTT. The rearrangement links TRBV27 to TRBJ1-5; D may be TRBD1 (6 bases). The CDR3 totals 14 residues. Germline assignment: CDR1 MNHEY and CDR2 SMNVEV (reference sequence). Trimming removed 6 bases at V and 4 bases at J, with 13 bases between.

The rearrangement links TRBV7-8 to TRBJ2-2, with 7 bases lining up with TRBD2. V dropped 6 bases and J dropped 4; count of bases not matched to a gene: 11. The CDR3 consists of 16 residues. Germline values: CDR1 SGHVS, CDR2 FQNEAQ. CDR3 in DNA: TGTGCCAGCAGGGTGAATTGGACTAGAGCCACCGGGGAGCTGTTTTTT. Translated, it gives CASRVNWTRATGELFF.

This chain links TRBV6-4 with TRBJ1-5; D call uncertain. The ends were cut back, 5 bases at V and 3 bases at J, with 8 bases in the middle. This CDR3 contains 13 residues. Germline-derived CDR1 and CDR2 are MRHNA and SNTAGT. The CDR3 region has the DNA TGTGCCAGCAGTTCTGGGATCAATCAGCCCCAGCATTTT. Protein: CASSSGINQPQHF.

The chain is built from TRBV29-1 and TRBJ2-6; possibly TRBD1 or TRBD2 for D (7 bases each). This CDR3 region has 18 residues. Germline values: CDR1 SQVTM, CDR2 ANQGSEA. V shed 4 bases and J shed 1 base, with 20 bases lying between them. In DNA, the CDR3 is TGCAGCGTTGTAGTGACAGGGAGGGTCCCGTCTGGGGCCAACGTCCTGACTTTC. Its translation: CSVVVTGRVPSGANVLTF.

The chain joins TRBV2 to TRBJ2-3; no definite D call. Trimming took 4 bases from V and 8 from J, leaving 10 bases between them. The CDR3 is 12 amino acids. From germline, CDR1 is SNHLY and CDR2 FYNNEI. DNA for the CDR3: TGTGCCAGCAGTGTTTGGGTATTTACGCAGTATTTT. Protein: CASSVWVFTQYF.